The next 19 T cell receptor beta chains were all read from a single sample in a study of naive and memory T cell subsets. Two oligonucleotides, mixed equimolar, formed the beta constant-region primer covering TRBC1 and TRBC2. The ligated cDNA underwent four PCR rounds using SP2 and nested alpha and beta constant-region primers. TCRdb re-analysed the UMI-ligation and nested PCR reads in MiXCR, keeping a single row per CDR3 protein. The sample lists around 130,000 distinct CDR3 sequences, around a third occurring once. Sequencing used central memory CD4+ T cells from blood. Receptor source: a human donor in good health.

The gene calls are TRBV10-3 and TRBJ2-7, with D possibly called TRBD1 or TRBD2 (5 bases each). From germline, CDR1 is ENHRY and CDR2 SYGVKD. The CDR3 spans 14 residues. V lost 4 bases to trimming and J lost 3 bases, with 13 bases between them. The CDR3 here is CAISGGTLGYEQYF. The CDR3 coding sequence is TGTGCCATCAGTGGGGGGACCCTCGGCTACGAGCAGTACTTC.

The chain has TRBV29-1 and TRBJ2-3; tentatively, D is TRBD2 (6 bases). The V end was cut by 6 bases, the J end by 6 bases, with 19 bases between. The germline CDR1 and CDR2 sequences are SQVTM and ANQGSEA. This CDR3 is built from 14 residues. The CDR3 is CSVGGTTRADTQYF. The CDR3 DNA reads as TGCAGCGTCGGCGGGACGACACGGGCTGATACGCAGTATTTT.

V usage is TRBV7-2 and J usage is TRBJ2-1; unclear D gene. Per the germline V gene, CDR1 is SGHTA and CDR2 is FQGNSA. This CDR3 is built from 15 residues. V lost 5 bases, J lost 5 bases, and 16 bases lay in between. The CDR3 region is CASSRLPPNNNEQFF. The CDR3 coding sequence is TGTGCCAGCAGCCGCCTACCCCCGAACAACAATGAGCAGTTCTTC.

V usage is TRBV18 and J usage is TRBJ2-3; D remains ambiguous. This CDR3 is 13 amino acids long. The V end was cut by 0 bases, the J end by 7 bases, with 8 bases between. In germline, CDR1 is KGHSH, CDR2 LQKENI. The CDR3 DNA follows: TGTGCCAGCTCACCACCGTCCTCGTATACGCAGTATTTT. This gives the protein CASSPPSSYTQYF.

This clonotype showed up many times. V is TRBV24-1 and J is TRBJ1-5, with unresolved D. This CDR3 spans 12 amino acids. Germline CDR1 KGHDR, CDR2 SFDVKD. Trimming shortened V by 4 bases and J by 6 bases, and 6 bases separated the two germline ends. As DNA, the CDR3 is TGTGCCACCAGTGAAGGGTCTCAGCCCCAGCATTTT. Protein product: CATSEGSQPQHF.

This rearrangement joins TRBV12-3 or TRBV12-4 to TRBJ2-2, with D uncertain. The CDR3 length is 13 residues. Between the trimmed V and J ends, which lost 5 bases and 7 bases, there was a span of 11 bases. CDR3 nucleotide sequence: TGTGCCAGCAGTCTGGACCAGAACGGGGAGCTGTTTTTT. Its protein product is CASSLDQNGELFF.

This clonotype was seen more than once but under ten times. V gene TRBV3-1 combines with J gene TRBJ2-3; the D is unclear. This CDR3 spans 12 amino acids. The germline CDR1 and CDR2 sequences are LGHDT and YNNKEL (reference sequence). Trimming stripped 3 bases from V and 4 bases from J, with 5 bases between. Here the CDR3 DNA reads TGTGCCAGCAGCCATCGCGCAGATACGCAGTATTTT. This encodes CASSHRADTQYF.

The V call is TRBV29-1, the J call TRBJ2-1; 9 positions match TRBD1. The germline V gene encodes CDR1 SQVTM and CDR2 ANQGSEA. The CDR3 consists of 14 residues. The ends lost 7 bases at V and 2 bases at J; junction bases unmatched: 6. CDR3 amino acids: CSGTGGRPYNEQFF. The CDR3, as DNA: TGCAGCGGTACAGGGGGCCGACCCTACAATGAGCAGTTCTTC.

This clonotype was observed a few times. This rearrangement joins TRBV10-3 to TRBJ2-7, with 7 bases identical to TRBD2. This CDR3 spans 14 amino acids. Germline CDR1 reads ENHRY; CDR2 reads SYGVKD. The junction had 2 bases not matched to a gene; V was cut back by 0 bases and J by 3 bases. CDR3 nucleotides: TGTGCCATCAGTGAGTCGGGGAGGGACTACGAGCAGTACTTC. Translating gives CAISESGRDYEQYF.

The chain couples TRBV3-1 to TRBJ2-7; D may be TRBD1 (5 bases). CDR1 and CDR2 (germline): LGHDT, YNNKEL (reference sequence). The CDR3 runs 16 residues. V was shortened by 0 bases and J by 3 bases, with 15 bases between the two germline ends. The CDR3: CASSQDKGQGNYEQYF. CDR3 DNA sequence: TGTGCCAGCAGCCAAGATAAAGGGCAGGGTAACTACGAGCAGTACTTC.

Many counts were recorded for this clonotype. This rearrangement joins TRBV9 to TRBJ2-7; D is uncertain. Trimming stripped 0 bases from V and 0 bases from J, with 13 bases between. This CDR3 spans 16 amino acids. Germline CDR1 and CDR2: SGDLS and YYNGEE. The CDR3 here is CASSVGATRSSYEQYF. The DNA of the CDR3 is TGTGCCAGCAGCGTAGGGGCGACCAGGAGCTCCTACGAGCAGTACTTC.

This chain joins TRBV30 and TRBJ2-2; 8 bases line up with TRBD1. Trimming at V came to 3 bases and at J to 5 bases, leaving 8 bases not matched to a gene. The germline V gene has CDR1 GTSNPN and CDR2 SVGIG (reference sequence). The CDR3 is 15 residues long. The CDR3, as DNA: TGTGCCTGGAGACTCAGGGGGCTATTAACCGGGGAGCTGTTTTTT. Amino acids: CAWRLRGLLTGELFF.

This clonotype has a handful of counts. This sequence joins TRBV7-8 and TRBJ1-2, with 10 nucleotides matching TRBD1. CDR3 length: 16 amino acids. After removal of 0 bases from V and 7 bases from J, the junction contained 8 bases not matched to a gene. Per the germline V gene, CDR1 is SGHVS and CDR2 is FQNEAQ. As DNA, the CDR3 is TGTGCCAGCAGCTTAGCACGACAGGGGGCTCGGGCTGGCTACACCTTC. Translating gives CASSLARQGARAGYTF.

The chain recombines TRBV6-2 or TRBV6-3 with TRBJ1-5, with a possible D match to TRBD1 (6 bases). CDR1 and CDR2 (germline): MNHEY, SVGEGT. This CDR3 has 16 amino acids. V lost 5 bases and J 2 bases, leaving 16 bases between the germline ends. The CDR3: CASSHRVTSGNQPQHF. CDR3 DNA: TGTGCCAGCAGTCACAGGGTAACGAGTGGCAATCAGCCCCAGCATTTT.

This clonotype was observed a handful of times. V gene TRBV28 combines with J gene TRBJ2-1, with TRBD2 matching 9 bases. V lost 4 bases to trimming and J lost 3 bases; unmatched junction nucleotides: 10. Germline lookup yields CDR1 MDHEN and CDR2 SYDVKM. The CDR3 is made up of 17 amino acids. The CDR3 is CASSSKTGTSLYNEQFF. The CDR3 nucleotides read TGTGCCAGCAGTTCAAAAACCGGGACTAGCCTCTACAATGAGCAGTTCTTC.

This clonotype was detected only once. This chain links TRBV6-2 or TRBV6-3 with TRBJ2-7; D might be TRBD1 (6 bases). Germline V CDR1 and CDR2: MNHEY, SVGEGT. The CDR3 has 15 amino acids. Trimming took 1 base from V and 2 from J, leaving 12 bases between them. In DNA, the CDR3 is TGTGCCAGCAGTTACTTAACGGACAGCCCCTACGAGCAGTACTTC. Encoded protein: CASSYLTDSPYEQYF.

The sample holds one count of this clonotype. The chain links TRBV6-1 to TRBJ1-5; D not certain. The CDR3 covers 11 residues. The germline CDR1 and CDR2 sequences are MNHNS and SASEGT. The germline V and J ends were trimmed by 6 bases and 9 bases, with 9 bases remaining between them. The DNA for the CDR3 is TGTGCCAGCAGGGACCGGTTGCCCCAGCATTTT. It codes for CASRDRLPQHF.

A few counts support this clonotype. This sequence joins TRBV30 and TRBJ2-1; no clear D gene. Germline V gene data show CDR1 as GTSNPN and CDR2 as SVGIG (reference sequence). V was shortened by 2 bases and J by 5 bases, with 10 bases between the two germline ends. The CDR3 runs 13 residues. CDR3 protein: CAWSSTLDNEQFF. In nucleotides, the CDR3 is TGTGCCTGGAGTTCTACCCTCGACAATGAGCAGTTCTTC.

The table lists this clonotype with a count of one. The chain carries TRBV11-3 and TRBJ2-1; TRBD2 matches at 7 bases. The V gene's germline CDR1 is SGHNT and CDR2 YENEEA. The CDR3 is made up of 14 amino acids. The V and J ends lost 4 bases and 5 bases, in that order; junction bases with no gene match: 5. CDR3 protein: CASSSPAGDNEQFF. For the CDR3, the DNA is TGTGCCAGCAGCTCCCCGGCGGGAGACAATGAGCAGTTCTTC.